This TCR beta chain is from a study of blood T cells in healthy people across ages. Study-level results: Estimated diversity, derived from one million T cells, was regarded as an underestimate. The unsorted PBMCs prevented any conclusive comparison of naive versus antigen-experienced cells.

Primed by a sample-barcoded 5' primer and a J-beta primer mix, a second PCR proceeded for about 7 to 11 cycles. Per sample, CDR3-containing paired-end reads numbered at least 2.5 million. TCRdb used MiXCR to reprocess the 5' RACE reads, holding one entry per CDR3 protein. The repertoire holds about a million distinct CDR3 sequences, with roughly 51% as singletons. For this clonotype: The antigen is not known.

This TCR derives from a woman aged 55-70 years in good health. Sequencing used blood.

The CDR3 is CASSESGIRETAPREGTQYF. CDR3 sequence (DNA): TGTGCCAGCAGTGAATCGGGGATAAGGGAGACAGCCCCACGGGAAGGGACCCAGTACTTC. The V gene is TRBV25-1, the J gene TRBJ2-7; the D call may be TRBD1 or TRBD2 (5 bases each). The J call may be wrong; the DNA end is better matched by TRBJ2-5. This CDR3 has 20 amino acids. Per the germline V gene, CDR1 is MGHDK and CDR2 is SYGVNS.